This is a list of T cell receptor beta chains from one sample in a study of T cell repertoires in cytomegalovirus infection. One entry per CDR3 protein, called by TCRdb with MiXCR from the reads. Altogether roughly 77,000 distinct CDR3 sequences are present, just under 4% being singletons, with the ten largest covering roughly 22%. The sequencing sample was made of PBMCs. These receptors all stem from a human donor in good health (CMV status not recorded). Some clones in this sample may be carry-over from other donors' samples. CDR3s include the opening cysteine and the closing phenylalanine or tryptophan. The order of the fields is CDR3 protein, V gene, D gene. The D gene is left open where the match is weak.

CDR3aa: CASTRDIYNEQFF
v_gene: TRBV6-1
d_gene: NA

CDR3aa: CASSLYNGAQETQYF
v_gene: TRBV5-1
d_gene: NA

CDR3aa: CASSIQGHEQFF
v_gene: TRBV7-2
d_gene: TRBD1

CDR3aa: CASSLYGTSGAEQYF
v_gene: TRBV7-2
d_gene: TRBD2

CDR3aa: CASSLDRGLTEAFF
v_gene: TRBV7-2
d_gene: TRBD1

CDR3aa: CASSLEPLANEQFF
v_gene: TRBV7-6
d_gene: NA

CDR3aa: CASSSIETQYF
v_gene: TRBV7-8
d_gene: NA

CDR3aa: CASSIGGTGYGYTF
v_gene: TRBV28
d_gene: NA

CDR3aa: CASSYDRNYGYTF
v_gene: TRBV5-6
d_gene: NA

CDR3aa: CASSPRARISPLHF
v_gene: TRBV7-2
d_gene: NA

CDR3aa: CSAIAPRTPSTDTQYF
v_gene: TRBV20-1
d_gene: NA

CDR3aa: CASRNNEQFF
v_gene: TRBV7-6
d_gene: NA

CDR3aa: CASSLTRTGEQYF
v_gene: TRBV7-2
d_gene: NA

CDR3aa: CASSARMTDTQYF
v_gene: TRBV7-3
d_gene: NA

CDR3aa: CASSRDAALGQPQHF
v_gene: TRBV7-2
d_gene: NA

CDR3aa: CASRKTGELGYTF
v_gene: TRBV19
d_gene: NA

CDR3aa: CASSFAPLADSINF
v_gene: TRBV7-2
d_gene: NA

CDR3aa: CASTLWGGEQYF
v_gene: TRBV28
d_gene: TRBD2

CDR3aa: CASSEALGGTEAFF
v_gene: TRBV6-1
d_gene: NA

CDR3aa: CSAQIGSGFNTDTQYF
v_gene: TRBV20-1
d_gene: NA

CDR3aa: CASSLQGSNEQFF
v_gene: TRBV28
d_gene: NA

CDR3aa: CASSPVRDSSNYGYTF
v_gene: TRBV7-9
d_gene: TRBD1

CDR3aa: CASSSGFGGATQYF
v_gene: TRBV7-2
d_gene: NA

CDR3aa: CASRETGVNTEAFF
v_gene: TRBV19
d_gene: TRBD1

CDR3aa: CASSFSHRGRETQYF
v_gene: TRBV7-2
d_gene: TRBD1

CDR3aa: CASSQDGGLASPGNEQFF
v_gene: TRBV4-2
d_gene: TRBD2

CDR3aa: CASVDRNERAFF
v_gene: TRBV2
d_gene: TRBD1

CDR3aa: CASSRDRATSPLHF
v_gene: TRBV7-9
d_gene: TRBD1

CDR3aa: CASRRTATNEKLFF
v_gene: TRBV12-3/TRBV12-4
d_gene: NA

CDR3aa: CASTHRVYTEAFF
v_gene: TRBV7-2
d_gene: NA

CDR3aa: CASSSLQSEQYF
v_gene: TRBV7-6
d_gene: NA

CDR3aa: CASSEGFGNTIYF
v_gene: TRBV7-9
d_gene: NA

CDR3aa: CSVVGAPVAHSVF
v_gene: TRBV29-1
d_gene: NA

CDR3aa: CASSLAGSNTGELFF
v_gene: TRBV28
d_gene: TRBD2

CDR3aa: CASSILTSGGTDTQYF
v_gene: TRBV7-9
d_gene: TRBD2

CDR3aa: CASSVGLRTDTQYF
v_gene: TRBV9
d_gene: NA

CDR3aa: CASRDPPAHEQYF
v_gene: TRBV6-1
d_gene: NA

CDR3aa: CASRLWGSNQPQHF
v_gene: TRBV6-8
d_gene: NA

CDR3aa: CASSLYGPPYEQYF
v_gene: TRBV12-3/TRBV12-4
d_gene: NA

CDR3aa: CASSLGNKYYGYTF
v_gene: TRBV7-2
d_gene: NA